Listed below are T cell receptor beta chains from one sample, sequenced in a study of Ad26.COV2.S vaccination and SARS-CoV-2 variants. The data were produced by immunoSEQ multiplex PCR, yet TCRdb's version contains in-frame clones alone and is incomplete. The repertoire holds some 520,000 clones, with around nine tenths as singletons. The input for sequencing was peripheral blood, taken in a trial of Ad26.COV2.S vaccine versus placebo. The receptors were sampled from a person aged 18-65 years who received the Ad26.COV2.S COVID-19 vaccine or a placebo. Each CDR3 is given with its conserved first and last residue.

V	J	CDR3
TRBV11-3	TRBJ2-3	CASSRSSTDTQYF
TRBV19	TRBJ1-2	CASSTWTANYGYTF
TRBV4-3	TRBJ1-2	CASSQDGILGGYTF
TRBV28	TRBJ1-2	CASSLWGTGYGYTF
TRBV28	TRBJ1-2	CASSLIGSGYTF
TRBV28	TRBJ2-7	CASTTGSYEQYF
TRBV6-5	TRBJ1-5	CASSVGQPKDGSQHF
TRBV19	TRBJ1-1	CASTKVGAGTTEAFF
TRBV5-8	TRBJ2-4	CASSLGWERLNIQYF
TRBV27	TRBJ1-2	CASSFGQPNYGYTF
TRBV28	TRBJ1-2	CASTLPGTGFVYTF
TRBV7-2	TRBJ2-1	CASSLAVGGVVNEQFF
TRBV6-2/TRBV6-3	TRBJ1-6	CASSYSGQPSLHF
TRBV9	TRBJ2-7	CASSVDPTGERYEQYF
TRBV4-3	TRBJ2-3	CASSSGTGTDTQYF
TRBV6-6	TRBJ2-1	CASGVRVLNEQFF
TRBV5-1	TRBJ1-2	CASSLEWGLLGGYTF
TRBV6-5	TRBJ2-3	CASSYSAGGRGTQYF
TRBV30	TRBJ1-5	CAWSGPLSNQPQHF
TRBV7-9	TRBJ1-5	CASSWDDQPQHF
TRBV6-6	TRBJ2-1	CASRAPLVEVYNEQFF
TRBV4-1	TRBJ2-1	CASSQELAGGPGEQFF
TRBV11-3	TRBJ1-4	CASSVGVGPNEKLFF
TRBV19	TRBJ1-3	CASSANRGPSSGNTIYF
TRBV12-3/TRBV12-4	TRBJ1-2	CASSLVSYGYTF
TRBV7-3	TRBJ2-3	CASSVNSRNTQYF
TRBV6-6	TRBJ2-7	CASSYVQEQYF